The subject of this entry is one T cell receptor beta chain. Its target is not known. These data come from a study of cytomegalovirus exposure and HLA in healthy donors. Study-level findings and limits: Sequencing likely caused a cluster of highly shared sequence variants. In a later analysis, HLA-C alleles had the fewest associated TCRs, DRB1 alleles the most.

PCR was performed using 60 Vbeta and 13 Jbeta primers. Generated by immunoSEQ multiplex PCR, the TCRdb table keeps only in-frame clones and is missing some. The sample shows about 100,000 clones, 65% to 85% of them seen only once. The sequence was collected from a female donor in good health and CMV-seropositive. Sequencing used PBMCs.

CDR3 sequence reads: CASRISGQGAIPYEQYF. The CDR3 nucleotides read TGCGCCAGCCGAATATCAGGACAGGGGGCGATCCCTTACGAGCAGTACTTC. The chain is built from TRBV5-1 and TRBJ2-7, with TRBD1 identical over 11 bases. The germline gives CDR1 SGHRS, CDR2 YFSETQ. The CDR3 runs to 17 residues. J gave up 4 bases and V 7 bases, and 16 bases lay outside the gene matches.